Presented here are 3 T cell receptor beta chains from one specimen sequenced in a study of human T cells and chemical hapten exposure. Time point noted: patch test 1, 2 weeks after DPC sensitization. The treatment here: therapeutic diphenylcyclopropenone sensitization with weekly scalp DPC. Each CDR3 protein gets one entry after TCRdb re-called the RACE reads with MiXCR. The table lists around 99,000 distinct CDR3 sequences, roughly 12% of them singletons, with around 2.2% in the top ten. The sequenced sample was whole blood, obtained in connection with sensitization to the hapten diphenylcyclopropenone (DPC). These receptors were collected from a woman aged 35 to 49 with alopecia areata. Some clones in this sample may be carry-over from other donors' samples.

This clonotype was seen only a few times. CDR3 coding DNA: TGCAGTGCCGCCACTACAGGGAAGGATACGCAGTATTTT. Translated, it gives CSAATTGKDTQYF. The chain carries TRBV20-1 and TRBJ2-3, with TRBD1 as a possible D gene (6 bases). The CDR3 consists of 13 residues. Germline V lookup: CDR1 DFQATT, CDR2 SNEGSKA (reference sequence). Trimming took 6 bases from V and 6 from J, leaving 16 bases between them.

This chain connects TRBV2 to TRBJ2-1; D gene ambiguous. Trimming pared 2 bases from V and 10 bases from J, leaving 15 bases between. The CDR3 sequence is 14 residues long. Germline V lookup: CDR1 SNHLY, CDR2 FYNNEI. The CDR3 here is CASSEISGNREQFF. For the CDR3, the DNA is TGTGCCAGCAGTGAAATCAGTGGGAATCGGGAGCAGTTCTTC.

This clonotype was seen a few times. The V gene is TRBV27, the J gene TRBJ1-1; D might be TRBD1 (5 bases). Germline values: CDR1 MNHEY, CDR2 SMNVEV (reference sequence). This CDR3 region has 17 residues. V was cut by 0 bases and J by 1 base, with 15 bases left in between. The CDR3 DNA sequence: TGTGCCAGCAGTTTATCAAGTTGGGGCAGGAAGAACACTGAAGCTTTCTTT. It specifies CASSLSSWGRKNTEAFF.